The 15 T cell receptor beta chains below were found in one sample sequenced in a study of molecular identifiers for immune sequencing clone quantification (dated by TCRdb to the late 2010s). Library method: PCR. Sequencing instrument: Illumina HiSeq 4000. Using fastp at Q25 and MiXCR, TCRdb reprocessed the public reads and kept productive beta chains. Rows with a matching CDR3 protein are joined into one entry that keeps the most common DNA and genes. This sample holds 600,000 to 650,000 distinct CDR3 sequences; 20% were observed only once. The ten biggest clones cover roughly 0.85% of the sample. The sequenced sample was naive CD8+ T cells from blood, with Jurkat cell RNA spiked in. This specimen's cell subset or site label, interpreted: FACS-sorted CD8+CD4-CCR7+CD45RA+ naive T cells. The receptors stem from a human donor in good health. Some libraries in this study had Jurkat cell RNA spiked in.

A note on this clonotype: It may be a read error: a sequence one base away is much more abundant. The CDR3 loop is CASSPTGAANYGYTF. The CDR3, as DNA: TGCGCCAGCAGCCCGACAGGGGCTGCTAACTATGGCTACACCTTC. The chain couples TRBV5-1 to TRBJ1-2; 8 bases fit TRBD1. CDR3 length: 15 residues. Trimming cost V 4 bases and J 0 bases; bases outside gene matches: 5. The germline V gene encodes CDR1 SGHRS and CDR2 YFSETQ.

The chain carries TRBV14 and TRBJ1-6; 7 nucleotides line up with TRBD1. Germline V lookup: CDR1 SGHDN, CDR2 FVKESK. V dropped 4 bases and J dropped 4; count of bases not matched to a gene: 4. The CDR3 consists of 15 residues. Here the CDR3 DNA reads TGTGCCAGCAGCCGCGGACAGGTTTATAATTCACCCCTCCACTTT. This gives the protein CASSRGQVYNSPLHF.

This clonotype was seen ten or more times. This chain uses TRBV5-1 with TRBJ2-3, with 7 bases matching TRBD1. CDR1 is SGHRS and CDR2 is YFSETQ in the germline V gene. The CDR3 length is 15 residues. V trimming: 1 base; J trimming: 3 bases; junction bases outside the gene matches: 5. As DNA, the CDR3 is TGCGCCAGCAGCTTGTATGACAGGGTAACAGATACGCAGTATTTT. It is translated as CASSLYDRVTDTQYF.

There are many counts of this clonotype. The V call is TRBV5-5, the J call TRBJ2-3; the D is unclear. V was shortened by 0 bases and J by 2 bases, with 10 bases between the two germline ends. The germline gives CDR1 SGHKS, CDR2 YYEKEE (reference sequence). The CDR3 covers 15 residues. The CDR3 DNA reads as TGTGCCAGCAGCTTGGACTTTAGTTCCACAGATACGCAGTATTTT. Amino acid sequence: CASSLDFSSTDTQYF.

This clonotype was detected ten times or more. This chain links TRBV30 with TRBJ1-1; D is possibly TRBD1 (6 bases). V lost 4 bases and J lost 7, with 7 bases in between. Germline V gene sequence: CDR1 GTSNPN, CDR2 SVGIG (reference sequence). The CDR3 is 10 amino acids. This CDR3 reads CAWIQGEAFF. CDR3 in DNA: TGTGCCTGGATACAGGGTGAAGCTTTCTTT.

This clonotype was recorded at least ten times. This CDR3 is CASSQDFGGSNEKLFF. In DNA, the CDR3 is TGCGCCAGCAGCCAAGATTTTGGGGGATCTAATGAAAAACTGTTTTTT. The V gene is TRBV4-3, the J gene TRBJ1-4, with a possible D match to TRBD1 (5 bases). CDR1 and CDR2 from the germline V gene are LGHNA and YSLEER. This CDR3 is built from 16 residues. Trimming removed 0 bases at V and 3 bases at J, with 11 bases between.

This clonotype was observed a handful of times. This sequence joins TRBV24-1 and TRBJ2-2; 9 nucleotides match TRBD1. The germline V gene has CDR1 KGHDR and CDR2 SFDVKD. There are 17 residues in the CDR3. The V and J ends lost 4 bases and 6 bases, in that order; junction bases with no gene match: 11. The CDR3 reads CATSDPTGGVIPGELFF. The CDR3 DNA reads TGTGCCACCAGTGACCCCACAGGGGGCGTTATCCCCGGGGAGCTGTTTTTT.

Only a few counts were recorded for this clonotype. V gene TRBV7-9 combines with J gene TRBJ2-5; D is perhaps TRBD1 (6 bases). CDR1 is SEHNR and CDR2 is FQNEAQ in the germline V gene (reference sequence). The CDR3 runs 12 residues. V shed 5 bases and J shed 3 bases, with 7 bases lying between them. The CDR3 bases are TGTGCCAGCAGCCACAGGGAAGAGACCCAGTACTTC. It translates to CASSHREETQYF.

Points on this clonotype: This may come from a read error, since a much larger clone is one base off. This chain joins TRBV11-2 and TRBJ2-5; D unresolved. V was clipped by 1 base and J by 0 bases, with 9 bases between them. The CDR3 covers 15 residues. Germline values: CDR1 SGHAT, CDR2 FQNNGV. CDR3 protein: CASSLGAAYQETQYF. Written as DNA, the CDR3 is TGTGCCAGCAGCTTAGGGGCAGCCTACCAAGAGACCCAGTACTTC.

This clonotype has more than one count but fewer than ten. The rearrangement links TRBV20-1 to TRBJ2-7, with 10 bases that match TRBD2. There are 14 residues in the CDR3. After removal of 3 bases from V and 1 base from J, the junction contained 3 bases not matched to a gene. Per the germline V gene, CDR1 is DFQATT and CDR2 is SNEGSKA (reference sequence). The CDR3 loop reads CSARALAGSYEQYF. In DNA, the CDR3 is TGCAGTGCTAGGGCACTAGCGGGATCCTACGAGCAGTACTTC.

This clonotype has at least ten counts. V and J are TRBV18 and TRBJ2-5, with a possible D match to TRBD1 (5 bases). In germline, CDR1 is KGHSH, CDR2 LQKENI. V lost 6 bases and J lost 1, with 12 bases in between. The CDR3 extends over 14 amino acids. The CDR3: CASSTSGFQETQYF. DNA for the CDR3: TGTGCCAGCTCCACGTCAGGGTTCCAAGAGACCCAGTACTTC.

This clonotype occurred many times. This chain links TRBV4-2 with TRBJ1-1; D is unclear. This CDR3 is 16 amino acids long. Germline CDR1 is LGHNA and CDR2 is YNFKEQ. V was clipped by 1 base and J by 1 base, with 13 bases between them. The CDR3 here is CASSQVGDMSNTEAFF. CDR3 nucleotide sequence: TGTGCCAGCAGCCAAGTTGGAGACATGTCGAACACTGAAGCTTTCTTT.

This clonotype was found many times. This chain joins TRBV6-2 or TRBV6-3 and TRBJ1-1; D is undetermined. The CDR3 length is 15 residues. Trimming cost V 2 bases and J 0 bases, with 10 bases left between them. Germline CDR1 MNHEY, CDR2 SVGEGT. CDR3 in DNA: TGTGCCAGCAGTTACGTGGGCGGCTTGAACACTGAAGCTTTCTTT. Protein product: CASSYVGGLNTEAFF.

This clonotype has only a few counts. This chain joins TRBV21-1 and TRBJ2-7. TRBV21-1 has pseudogene status. The CDR3 consists of 13 residues. CDR3 loop: CASSPTHHPEQYF. CDR3 coding DNA: TGTGCCAGCAGCCCGACTCACCATCCAGAGCAGTACTTC.

This clonotype has more than one count but fewer than ten. J is TRBJ2-2 and V is TRBV6-5; D remains unclear. This CDR3 contains 13 residues. Looked up from germline, CDR1 is MNHEY and CDR2 is SVGAGI. V was shortened by 1 base and J by 6 bases, with 6 bases between the two germline ends. The CDR3 nucleotides read TGTGCCAGCAGTTACTACGCGGCCGGGGAGCTGTTTTTT. This encodes CASSYYAAGELFF.